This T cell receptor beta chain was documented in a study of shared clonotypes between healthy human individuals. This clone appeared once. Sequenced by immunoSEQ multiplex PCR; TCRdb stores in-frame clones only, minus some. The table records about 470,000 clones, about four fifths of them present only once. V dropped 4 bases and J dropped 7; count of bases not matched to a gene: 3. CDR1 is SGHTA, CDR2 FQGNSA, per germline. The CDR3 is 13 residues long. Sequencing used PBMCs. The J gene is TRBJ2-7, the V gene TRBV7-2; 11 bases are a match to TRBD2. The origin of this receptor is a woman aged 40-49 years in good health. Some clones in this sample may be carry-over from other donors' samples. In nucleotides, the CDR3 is TGTGCCAGCAGCTATAGCGGGAGGGAAGAGCAGTACTTC. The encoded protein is CASSYSGREEQYF.